The 26 T cell receptor beta chains in this list originate from one sample, sequenced in a study of cytomegalovirus exposure and HLA in healthy donors. PCR was performed using 60 Vbeta and 13 Jbeta primers. Produced via immunoSEQ multiplex PCR; TCRdb's table is partial and in-frame only. The repertoire holds roughly 120,000 clones, with roughly three fifths as singletons. Specimen: PBMCs. The receptors were gathered from a woman between 40 and 55 years old in good health and CMV-seropositive.

Only a few counts were recorded for this clone. V usage is TRBV6-5 and J usage is TRBJ1-6, with 8 positions matching TRBD1. The CDR3 length is 15 residues. Trimming at V came to 5 bases and at J to 4 bases, leaving 4 bases not matched to a gene. Germline assignment: CDR1 MNHEY and CDR2 SVGAGI. The CDR3, as DNA: TGTGCCAGCAGTGCCGGACAGGGATATAATTCACCCCTCCACTTT. Its protein is CASSAGQGYNSPLHF.

This clone has a handful of counts. The genes are TRBV5-4 and TRBJ2-7; tentatively, D is TRBD1 (6 bases). This CDR3 spans 11 amino acids. V lost 3 bases to trimming and J lost 7 bases, with 8 bases between them. The germline V gene encodes CDR1 SGHNT and CDR2 YYREEE (reference sequence). CDR3 sequence reads: CASSWGREQYF. CDR3 nucleotides: TGTGCCAGCAGCTGGGGGCGGGAGCAGTACTTC.

V gene TRBV4-3 combines with J gene TRBJ2-7, with 8 bases fitting TRBD2. The CDR3 has 14 residues. J lost 6 bases, V lost 0 bases, and 4 bases had no gene match. In germline, CDR1 is LGHNA, CDR2 YSLEER. CDR3 loop: CASSQDLAGVEQYF. For the CDR3, the DNA is TGCGCCAGCAGCCAAGACCTAGCGGGCGTCGAGCAGTACTTC.

J is TRBJ2-3 and V is TRBV11-1, with D possibly matching TRBD2 (6 bases). CDR3 length equals 15 residues. V lost 5 bases to trimming and J lost 5 bases, with 17 bases between them. Germline V gene sequence: CDR1 SGHAT, CDR2 FQDESV (reference sequence). CDR3 DNA: TGTGCCAGCAGCCTACAGGCGGGGAGGAAAGATACGCAGTATTTT. It yields the protein CASSLQAGRKDTQYF.

The chain joins TRBV7-9 to TRBJ2-3, with 9 bases that match TRBD2. The V segment lost 5 bases and the J segment 0 bases; nucleotides outside the gene matches: 9. The CDR3 has 17 amino acids. Per germline, CDR1 SEHNR and CDR2 FQNEAQ (reference sequence). This chain's CDR3 is CASSPFSSGDSTDTQYF. The CDR3 region has the DNA TGTGCCAGCAGCCCCTTTTCTAGCGGGGACAGCACAGATACGCAGTATTTT.

CDR3 bases: TGTGCCAGTAGCCCGGGACAGAGCTACGAGCAGTACTTC. Protein sequence: CASSPGQSYEQYF. The chain is built from TRBV19 and TRBJ2-7, with 7 bases identical to TRBD1. Germline values: CDR1 LNHDA, CDR2 SQIVND (reference sequence). This CDR3 region has 13 residues. Unmatched junction bases numbered 5, after V lost 6 bases and J lost 3 bases.

The V gene is TRBV7-2, the J gene TRBJ2-2; D unresolved. V was shortened by 1 base and J by 6 bases, with 9 bases between the two germline ends. CDR1 SGHTA and CDR2 FQGNSA come from the germline V gene. The CDR3 loop spans 14 amino acids. CDR3 in DNA: TGTGCCAGCAGCTTAGTACGGTGGTCCGGGGAGCTGTTTTTT. Protein product: CASSLVRWSGELFF.

DNA for the CDR3: TGTGCCAGCAGCGTCGGGACAGGGGCTCGCACAGATACGCAGTATTTT. Translating gives CASSVGTGARTDTQYF. V usage is TRBV9 and J usage is TRBJ2-3; 10 nucleotides line up with TRBD1. Germline V gene lookup returns CDR1 SGDLS and CDR2 YYNGEE. After removal of 2 bases from V and 1 base from J, the junction contained 4 bases not matched to a gene. The CDR3 length is 16 residues.

This chain links TRBV29-1 with TRBJ2-3; 8 bases align to TRBD2. The CDR3 has 15 amino acids. Germline V gene data show CDR1 as SQVTM and CDR2 as ANQGSEA. V lost 4 bases, J lost 1 base, and 7 bases stayed unmatched. The CDR3 region has the DNA TGCAGCGTTGTGGGAGATAGCGGGGGCACAGATACGCAGTATTTT. Its protein product is CSVVGDSGGTDTQYF.

The chain employs TRBV7-3 and TRBJ2-1, with a possible D match to TRBD2 (6 bases). V shed 2 bases and J shed 8 bases, with 16 bases lying between them. The germline V gene has CDR1 SGHTA and CDR2 FQGTGA. The CDR3 is 15 amino acids. The CDR3 protein is CASSLLSGGRHEQFF. For the CDR3, the DNA is TGTGCCAGCAGCTTATTATCCGGGGGTAGGCATGAGCAGTTCTTC.

This chain links TRBV7-9 with TRBJ2-1, with a possible D match to TRBD2 (5 bases). Trimming left V 7 bases short and J 4 bases short, with 17 bases between. Germline assignment: CDR1 SEHNR and CDR2 FQNEAQ (reference sequence). This CDR3 comprises 15 residues. The CDR3 sequence is CASTRTGDVYNEQFF. The DNA for the CDR3 is TGTGCCAGCACTAGGACCGGGGATGTGTACAATGAGCAGTTCTTC.

The V call is TRBV20-1, the J call TRBJ2-7; D may be TRBD1 (6 bases). The CDR3 loop spans 11 amino acids. Per the germline V gene, CDR1 is DFQATT and CDR2 is SNEGSKA (reference sequence). The V end was cut by 3 bases, the J end by 6 bases, with 9 bases between. The CDR3 sequence is CSASTGREQYF. In DNA, the CDR3 is TGCAGTGCTAGCACAGGGCGCGAGCAGTACTTC.

V gene TRBV27 combines with J gene TRBJ2-3, with 13 bases that match TRBD2. Germline trimming cut 2 bases from V and 0 bases from J; bases unmatched to any gene: 8. The CDR3 totals 19 residues. In germline, CDR1 is MNHEY, CDR2 SMNVEV (reference sequence). Here the CDR3 reads CASSLRGLAGRSSTDTQYF. The CDR3 region has the DNA TGTGCCAGCAGTTTAAGGGGACTAGCGGGGCGATCTAGCACAGATACGCAGTATTTT.

The chain joins TRBV19 to TRBJ2-2, with 7 bases that match TRBD1. The V segment lost 5 bases and the J segment 8 bases; nucleotides outside the gene matches: 8. Per the germline V gene, CDR1 is LNHDA and CDR2 is SQIVND (reference sequence). The CDR3 covers 14 residues. The chain's CDR3 is CASSSHRGSGELFF. The DNA for the CDR3 is TGTGCCAGTAGTTCACACAGGGGTTCAGGGGAGCTGTTTTTT.

This clone was counted once. The chain combines TRBV9 with TRBJ1-1, with TRBD1 as a possible D gene (6 bases). Trimming left V 4 bases short and J 7 bases short, with 17 bases between. The CDR3 has 14 amino acids. CDR1 is SGDLS and CDR2 is YYNGEE in the germline V gene. For the CDR3, the DNA is TGTGCCAGCAGCCCCGGGGACATTAGGCTTGAAGCTTTCTTT. This translates into CASSPGDIRLEAFF.

The chain recombines TRBV29-1 with TRBJ2-2; no clear D. This CDR3 comprises 13 residues. CDR1 is SQVTM and CDR2 is ANQGSEA in the germline V gene. V gave up 7 bases and J gave up 2 bases, with 11 bases separating them. The CDR3 reads CSAQFLNTGELFF. The CDR3 coding sequence is TGCAGCGCTCAGTTCCTTAACACCGGGGAGCTGTTTTTT.

J is TRBJ2-2 and V is TRBV6-5; maybe TRBD1 (5 bases). The CDR3 totals 15 residues. Trimming shortened V by 6 bases and J by 2 bases, and 13 bases separated the two germline ends. Germline V gene sequence: CDR1 MNHEY, CDR2 SVGAGI. This chain's CDR3 is CASSKNRPNTGELFF. DNA of the CDR3: TGTGCCAGCAGCAAGAACAGGCCTAACACCGGGGAGCTGTTTTTT.

This clone was observed a handful of times. The chain couples TRBV6-1 to TRBJ1-1; the match to TRBD1 covers 8 bases. The V segment lost 2 bases and the J segment 2 bases; nucleotides outside the gene matches: 4. CDR1 and CDR2 from the germline V gene are MNHNS and SASEGT. The CDR3 sequence is 15 residues long. CDR3 protein: CASSERDRRNTEAFF. The DNA for the CDR3 is TGTGCCAGCAGTGAAAGGGACAGGAGAAACACTGAAGCTTTCTTT.

In its sample, this clone was seen once. This chain joins TRBV4-1 and TRBJ1-3; TRBD1 is a possible D gene (5 bases). The ends were cut back, 1 base at V and 0 bases at J, with 10 bases in the middle. CDR1 MGHRA and CDR2 YSYEKL come from the germline V gene. The CDR3 totals 16 residues. As DNA, the CDR3 is TGCGCCAGCAGCCAAGGATGGGGCCTCTCTGGAAACACCATATATTTT. Translation gives CASSQGWGLSGNTIYF.

V usage is TRBV5-1 and J usage is TRBJ2-3; 9 nucleotides match TRBD2. Looked up from germline, CDR1 is SGHRS and CDR2 is YFSETQ. V lost 0 bases to trimming and J lost 4 bases; unmatched junction nucleotides: 9. This CDR3 is built from 17 residues. CDR3 residues: CASSLAKASGIADTQYF. As DNA, the CDR3 is TGCGCCAGCAGCTTGGCCAAGGCTAGCGGGATCGCAGATACGCAGTATTTT.

V is TRBV2 and J is TRBJ2-1; possible D gene TRBD2, 6 bases. Germline V gene lookup returns CDR1 SNHLY and CDR2 FYNNEI. V was shortened by 2 bases and J by 15 bases, with 11 bases between the two germline ends. The CDR3 has 11 amino acids. The CDR3 nucleotides are TGTGCCAGCAGTGAATTCGGGAGTCGGTTCTTC. It yields the protein CASSEFGSRFF.

The chain uses TRBV28 and TRBJ1-2; D is possibly TRBD1 (5 bases). This CDR3 has 13 amino acids. Trimming stripped 4 bases from V and 7 bases from J, with 13 bases between. Germline CDR1 is MDHEN and CDR2 is SYDVKM. In DNA form, the CDR3 reads TGTGCCAGCAGTTCCTCAGGGATTGGTGGCTACACCTTC. Encoded protein: CASSSSGIGGYTF.

This clone came up a few times. This chain links TRBV6-1 with TRBJ2-1, with 9 bases that match TRBD1. J was trimmed by 4 bases and V by 1 base; bases with no gene match: 2. The CDR3 has 15 residues. The V gene's germline CDR1 is MNHNS and CDR2 SASEGT. The CDR3, as DNA: TGTGCCAGCAGTGAAGACAGGGGGCGTTACAATGAGCAGTTCTTC. Its translation is CASSEDRGRYNEQFF.

The chain recombines TRBV14 with TRBJ2-5; D is perhaps TRBD2 (6 bases). Germline V gene data show CDR1 as SGHDN and CDR2 as FVKESK. V lost 4 bases to trimming and J lost 1 base, with 13 bases between them. The CDR3 loop spans 15 amino acids. The CDR3 protein is CASSLFGGLQETQYF. In nucleotides, the CDR3 is TGTGCCAGCAGCCTCTTTGGGGGACTCCAAGAGACCCAGTACTTC.

This clone has a handful of counts. J is TRBJ2-7 and V is TRBV5-4, with D possibly TRBD1 on 5 matching bases. The CDR3 is 15 amino acids. The germline gives CDR1 SGHNT, CDR2 YYREEE (reference sequence). Trimming left V 0 bases short and J 7 bases short, with 17 bases between. The CDR3 here is CASSLEREGAGEQYF. The CDR3 region has the DNA TGTGCCAGCAGCTTGGAGAGAGAAGGGGCAGGGGAGCAGTACTTC.

The chain couples TRBV28 to TRBJ2-7; D may be TRBD2 (5 bases). V lost 8 bases to trimming and J lost 0 bases, with 11 bases between them. The CDR3 length is 13 residues. Germline CDR1 reads MDHEN; CDR2 reads SYDVKM. CDR3 loop: CASVTGSSYEQYF. The CDR3 region has the DNA TGTGCCAGCGTGACGGGAAGCTCCTACGAGCAGTACTTC.